The sequence of this T cell receptor beta chain was determined in a study of blood T cell repertoires in COVID-19. The table came from immunoSEQ multiplex PCR; TCRdb's copy has only in-frame clones and leaves some out. The sample includes a few hundred thousand clones, 85% of them seen just once. Germline V gives CDR1 KGHSH, CDR2 LQKENI. The CDR3 is made up of 15 amino acids. The germline V and J ends were trimmed by 6 bases and 0 bases, with 12 bases remaining between them. The chain is built from TRBV18 and TRBJ1-5; D is possibly TRBD1 (6 bases). The sample comprised peripheral blood. The receptor's source is a man aged 50 or older with active or convalescent COVID-19. The CDR3 reads CASSDGQLSNQPQHF. The CDR3 coding sequence is TGTGCCAGCTCCGACGGACAGCTTAGCAATCAGCCCCAGCATTTT.